This passage covers 15 T cell receptor beta chains from one sample sequenced in a study of patients and donors after allogeneic stem cell transplantation. TCRdb reanalysed the RT-PCR reads using MiXCR and keeps one entry per CDR3 protein. The table lists about 960,000 distinct CDR3 sequences, roughly 17% of them singletons. The sample taken for sequencing was blood, either unsorted or a sorted T cell fraction (not recorded which). The receptors were gathered from a human donor who was either an allogeneic HSCT recipient or a stem cell or donor lymphocyte infusion donor (not recorded which). It is not recorded whose cells these are; they may come from a transplant donor.

This clonotype appeared a few times. The chain couples TRBV6-1 to TRBJ1-6; D unresolved. Germline V lookup: CDR1 MNHNS, CDR2 SASEGT. The germline V and J ends were trimmed by 6 bases and 10 bases, with 19 bases remaining between them. The CDR3 contains 15 residues. CDR3 in DNA: TGTGCCAGCAGCCATCACCGGGGAGAGGTATCACCCCTCCACTTT. This sequence encodes CASSHHRGEVSPLHF.

This chain joins TRBV10-3 and TRBJ1-2; 11 positions agree with TRBD1. Germline CDR1 ENHRY, CDR2 SYGVKD. Germline trimming cut 10 bases from V and 6 bases from J; bases unmatched to any gene: 13. The CDR3 length is 15 residues. The CDR3 loop is CATSGPGQGVNGYTF. The CDR3 coding sequence is TGTGCCACTTCCGGACCGGGACAGGGGGTGAATGGCTACACCTTC.

The chain links TRBV5-1 to TRBJ2-3; the match to TRBD1 covers 7 bases. The CDR3 is 15 residues long. Germline assignment: CDR1 SGHRS and CDR2 YFSETQ. V lost 2 bases and J lost 0; bases outside the gene matches: 3. The CDR3 region is CASSFLQGSTDTQYF. For the CDR3, the DNA is TGCGCCAGCAGCTTCTTACAGGGGAGCACAGATACGCAGTATTTT.

This clonotype was counted a few times. This chain uses TRBV27 with TRBJ1-4; possibly TRBD1 for D (5 bases). Trimming took off 4 bases at V and 5 bases at J, with 14 bases between the two ends. The CDR3 is 15 amino acids. Germline V gives CDR1 MNHEY, CDR2 SMNVEV (reference sequence). CDR3 in DNA: TGTGCCAGCAGTTCGCAGGGTTTCTTGAATGAAAAACTGTTTTTT. It yields the protein CASSSQGFLNEKLFF. Full variable domain (remainder filled in from reference TRBV27 and TRBJ1-4): EAQVTQNPRYLITVTGKKLTVTCSQNMNHEYMSWYRQDPGLGLRQIYYSMNVEVTDKGDVPEGYKVSRKEKRNFPLILESPSPNQTSLYFCASSSQGFLNEKLFFGSGTQLSVL.

CDR3 in amino acids: CASSVEGADRGMYGYTF. In DNA, the CDR3 is TGTGCCAGCAGCGTAGAGGGTGCGGACAGGGGAATGTATGGCTACACCTTC. The chain has TRBV9 and TRBJ1-2, with 9 nucleotides matching TRBD1. Losses at the gene ends were 0 bases for V and 5 bases for J; bases not matched to a gene: 11. This CDR3 spans 17 amino acids. Looked up from germline, CDR1 is SGDLS and CDR2 is YYNGEE.

This clonotype was picked up many times. The rearrangement joins TRBV12-3 or TRBV12-4 to TRBJ2-2; 8 bases line up with TRBD1. The J segment lost 3 bases and the V segment lost 6 bases, leaving 6 bases of the junction unmatched. This CDR3 comprises 15 residues. The CDR3 is CASSHRQGYTGELFF. CDR3 bases: TGTGCCAGCAGCCACCGACAGGGGTACACCGGGGAGCTGTTTTTT.

This rearrangement joins TRBV19 to TRBJ2-7, with 13 bases fitting TRBD2. This CDR3 has 18 amino acids. Germline CDR1 is LNHDA and CDR2 is SQIVND (reference sequence). Trimming cost V 5 bases and J 3 bases; bases outside gene matches: 13. CDR3 loop: CASSAGLAGDGLHYEQYF. The CDR3 DNA follows: TGTGCCAGTAGTGCCGGACTAGCGGGAGACGGCCTTCACTACGAGCAGTACTTC.

As to this clonotype: This may be a read error: a much more frequent sequence differs by one nucleotide. V gene TRBV12-3 or TRBV12-4 combines with J gene TRBJ2-1; perhaps TRBD2 as D (6 bases). The CDR3 totals 13 residues. The CDR3 loop reads CSSNLRGYNEQFF. The CDR3 region has the DNA TGTTCCAGCAACTTACGGGGGTACAATGAGCAGTTCTTC.

The V gene is TRBV12-3 or TRBV12-4, the J gene TRBJ2-5; D might be TRBD1 (5 bases). The germline V and J ends were trimmed by 6 bases and 1 base, with 15 bases remaining between them. This CDR3 has 15 residues. The CDR3 is CASSRGPDSQETQYF. The CDR3 DNA is TGTGCCAGCAGCCGCGGCCCCGACAGCCAAGAGACCCAGTACTTC.

The rearrangement links TRBV4-3 to TRBJ2-7; either TRBD1 or TRBD2 may fit D (5 bases each). V was shortened by 4 bases and J by 5 bases, with 12 bases between the two germline ends. Looked up from germline, CDR1 is LGHNA and CDR2 is YSLEER. The CDR3 sequence is 13 residues long. Here the CDR3 DNA reads TGCGCCAGCAGCCGGACATGGGACCACGAGCAGTACTTC. Amino acids: CASSRTWDHEQYF.

In its sample, this clonotype was seen a few times. The rearrangement joins TRBV2 to TRBJ2-7; D is possibly TRBD1 or TRBD2 (5 bases each). With 10 bases removed from V and 4 bases from J, the gap between germline ends came to 17 bases. This CDR3 has 13 residues. Looked up from germline, CDR1 is SNHLY and CDR2 is FYNNEI. The CDR3 spells CATRDGSMYEQYF. CDR3 nucleotide sequence: TGTGCCACCAGGGACGGATCTATGTACGAGCAGTACTTC.

In this sample, this clonotype turned up a few times. The chain joins TRBV20-1 to TRBJ2-3, with 9 bases matching TRBD2. Germline assignment: CDR1 DFQATT and CDR2 SNEGSKA (reference sequence). This CDR3 is 13 amino acids long. The CDR3 protein is CSGRTSGTDTQYF. In nucleotides, the CDR3 is TGCAGCGGTAGGACTAGCGGCACAGATACGCAGTATTTT.

Comment on this clonotype: The germline gene is not matched at one end of the junction; a read error may be the cause. The chain uses TRBV12-3 or TRBV12-4 and TRBJ2-1, with D perhaps TRBD1 (6 bases). CDR3 size: 15 residues. This CDR3 is CVSSRGGSSYNEQFF. The CDR3 coding sequence is TGTGTCAGCAGCAGAGGGGGAAGCTCCTACAATGAGCAGTTCTTC.

The chain combines TRBV2 with TRBJ2-7, with 9 bases lining up with TRBD1. The V segment lost 4 bases and the J segment 6 bases; nucleotides outside the gene matches: 4. CDR3 length: 13 amino acids. CDR1 and CDR2 from the germline V gene are SNHLY and FYNNEI. CDR3 sequence reads: CASSADRGGEQYF. Here the CDR3 DNA reads TGTGCCAGCAGTGCGGACAGGGGCGGCGAGCAGTACTTC.

This clonotype has a single count. V gene TRBV4-1 combines with J gene TRBJ1-5; 11 nucleotides agree with TRBD1. Germline values: CDR1 MGHRA, CDR2 YSYEKL. V lost 3 bases to trimming and J lost 7 bases; unmatched junction nucleotides: 8. The CDR3 length is 16 residues. As DNA, the CDR3 is TGCGCCAGCAGCCACCTGGACAGGGGGCTAGGGCAGCCCCAGCATTTT. It yields the protein CASSHLDRGLGQPQHF.